The 2 T cell receptor beta chains given below trace back to one sample, sequenced in a study of read filtering for tumor transcriptome and immune sequencing. Molecular barcoded adaptors covering alpha/delta and beta/gamma chains were used on approximately 440 ng RNA. TCRdb reprocessed the reads via MiXCR and lists one record per CDR3 protein. The sample yields roughly 130,000 distinct CDR3 sequences, 13% seen once. The sequencing sample was made of a population of CD138-negative cells sorted from bone marrow. These receptors were taken from a donor aged 40 or over with multiple myeloma.

The chain has TRBV28 and TRBJ2-2; no clear D gene. V dropped 7 bases and J dropped 0 bases, with 12 bases sitting between them. Germline V lookup: CDR1 MDHEN, CDR2 SYDVKM. The CDR3 totals 15 residues. CDR3 bases: TGTGCCAGCAAAACAGACGGGCCGAACACCGGGGAGCTGTTTTTT. This codes for CASKTDGPNTGELFF.

This clonotype was counted ten times or more. The CDR3 coding sequence is TGCAGCGTTGGGATAGAGGCAGATACGCAGTATTTT. This translates into CSVGIEADTQYF. This chain joins TRBV29-1 and TRBJ2-3; no definite D call. Germline loops: CDR1 SQVTM, CDR2 ANQGSEA. V gave up 4 bases and J gave up 4 bases, with 9 bases separating them. The CDR3 extends over 12 amino acids.